This T cell receptor (beta chain) derives from a study of identifying expanded T cells in peripheral blood. General observations from the study: Over two and four weeks, about 15 and 19 clones changed, versus around 1.3 between replicates. Across healthy donors, higher total template counts meant significantly greater approximately 2-week count variance.

V was cut by 3 bases and J by 1 base, with 13 bases left in between. The CDR3 length is 16 residues. The V gene's germline CDR1 is MGHRA and CDR2 YSYEKL. Of note for this clone: What it binds is not known.

The method was immunoSEQ multiplex PCR; TCRdb's version includes in-frame clones alone and lacks a portion of them. The table lists 80,000 to 95,000 clones, more than 70% of them singletons. Collection occurred without any documented infections or immune events in donors. V is TRBV4-1 and J is TRBJ1-5; D possibly corresponds to TRBD1 (6 bases). This sequence was found in a person aged 18 to 75 in good health. Input material: blood. CDR3 sequence reads: CASSQWGLESNQPQHF. The DNA of the CDR3 is TGCGCCAGCAGCCAGTGGGGGCTTGAGAGCAATCAGCCCCAGCATTTT.